One T cell receptor (beta chain) is described in this entry. The antigen remains unidentified. The CDR3 runs to 14 residues. V lost 0 bases, J lost 1 base, and 3 bases stayed unmatched. Per germline, CDR1 GTSNPN and CDR2 SVGIG (reference sequence). Across several immunoSEQ plates, the genomic DNA of each subset was split evenly. Assay used: immunoSEQ multiplex PCR; TCRdb lists only in-frame clones, some missing. This sample has approximately 720,000 clones, with 72% found just once. The sample comes from a study of shared clonotypes between healthy human individuals. Study-wide points: Sharing of clonotypes among donors was expected to vary with sequencing depth.

The receptor comes from a woman aged 30 to 39 in good health. The sample taken for sequencing was memory CD4+ T cells sorted from blood. Subset reported: CD45RA-negative fraction. The chain carries TRBV30 and TRBJ2-7, with 7 bases aligning to TRBD2. In DNA, the CDR3 is TGTGCCTGGAGTGTGGGGGGAGGGTCCTACGAGCAGTACTTC. Protein product: CAWSVGGGSYEQYF. Combining the CDR3 with reference TRBV30 and TRBJ2-7 gives the whole variable domain SQTIHQWPATLVQPVGSPLSLECTVEGTSNPNLYWYRQAAGRGLQLLFYSVGIGQISSEVPQNLSASRPQDRQFILSSKKLLLSDSGFYLCAWSVGGGSYEQYFGPGTRLTVT.